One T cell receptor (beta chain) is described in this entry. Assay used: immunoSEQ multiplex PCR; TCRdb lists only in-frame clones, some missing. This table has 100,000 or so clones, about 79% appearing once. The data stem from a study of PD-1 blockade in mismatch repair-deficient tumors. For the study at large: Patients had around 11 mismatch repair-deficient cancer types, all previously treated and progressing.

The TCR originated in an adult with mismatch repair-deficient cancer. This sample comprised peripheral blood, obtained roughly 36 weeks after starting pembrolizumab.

CDR3 nucleotides: TGTGCCAGCTCACCTAGCGGGAGACCCTACGAGCAGTACTTC. Residues: CASSPSGRPYEQYF. The chain combines TRBV18 with TRBJ2-7; 9 positions agree with TRBD2. V dropped 3 bases and J dropped 2; count of bases not matched to a gene: 2. CDR3 length: 14 residues. CDR1 and CDR2 (germline): KGHSH, LQKENI.